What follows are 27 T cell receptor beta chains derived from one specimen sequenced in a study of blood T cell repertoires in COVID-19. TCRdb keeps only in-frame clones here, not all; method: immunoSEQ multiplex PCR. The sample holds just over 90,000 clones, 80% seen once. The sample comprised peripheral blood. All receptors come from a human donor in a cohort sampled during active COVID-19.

The CDR3 sequence: CASSLGQLETQYF. The CDR3 DNA follows: TGTGCCAGCAGCTTGGGACAACTCGAGACCCAGTACTTC. The rearrangement uses TRBV7-2 and TRBJ2-5; TRBD1 is a possible D gene (6 bases). Trimming removed 3 bases at V and 5 bases at J, with 10 bases between. CDR1 is SGHTA, CDR2 FQGNSA, per germline. The CDR3 extends over 13 amino acids.

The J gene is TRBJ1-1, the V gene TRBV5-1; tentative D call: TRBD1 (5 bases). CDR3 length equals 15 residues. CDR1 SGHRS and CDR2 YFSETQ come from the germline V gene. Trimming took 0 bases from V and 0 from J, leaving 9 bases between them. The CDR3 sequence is CASSLGQLMNTEAFF. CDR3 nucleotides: TGCGCCAGCAGCTTGGGACAGCTCATGAACACTGAAGCTTTCTTT.

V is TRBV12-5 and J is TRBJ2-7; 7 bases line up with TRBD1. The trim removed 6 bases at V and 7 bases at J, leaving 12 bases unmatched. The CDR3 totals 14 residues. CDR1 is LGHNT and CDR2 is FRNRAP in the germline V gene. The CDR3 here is CASGISGGSGEQYF. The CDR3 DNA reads TGTGCTAGTGGCATATCAGGGGGTTCGGGGGAGCAGTACTTC.

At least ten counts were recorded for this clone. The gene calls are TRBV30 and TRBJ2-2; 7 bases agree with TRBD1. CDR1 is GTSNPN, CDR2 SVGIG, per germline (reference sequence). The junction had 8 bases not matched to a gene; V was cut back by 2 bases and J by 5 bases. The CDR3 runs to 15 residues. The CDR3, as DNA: TGTGCCTGGAGTCCACGCAGGGGGTTTACCGGGGAGCTGTTTTTT. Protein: CAWSPRRGFTGELFF. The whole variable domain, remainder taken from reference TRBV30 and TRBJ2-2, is SQTIHQWPATLVQPVGSPLSLECTVEGTSNPNLYWYRQAAGRGLQLLFYSVGIGQISSEVPQNLSASRPQDRQFILSSKKLLLSDSGFYLCAWSPRRGFTGELFFGEGSRLTVL.

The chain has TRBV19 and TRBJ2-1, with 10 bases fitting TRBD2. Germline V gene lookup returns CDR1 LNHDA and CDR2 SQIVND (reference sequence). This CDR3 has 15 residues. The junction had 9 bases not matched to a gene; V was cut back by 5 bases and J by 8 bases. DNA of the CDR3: TGTGCCAGTAGTCGTACCGGGACTAGCGTCGATGAGCAGTTCTTC. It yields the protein CASSRTGTSVDEQFF.

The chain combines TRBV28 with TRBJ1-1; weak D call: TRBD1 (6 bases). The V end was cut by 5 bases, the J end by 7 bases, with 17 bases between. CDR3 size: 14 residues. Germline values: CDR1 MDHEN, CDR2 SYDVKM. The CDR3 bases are TGTGCCAGCAGTGCCCCGGGACAATTGAGTGAAGCTTTCTTT. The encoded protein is CASSAPGQLSEAFF.

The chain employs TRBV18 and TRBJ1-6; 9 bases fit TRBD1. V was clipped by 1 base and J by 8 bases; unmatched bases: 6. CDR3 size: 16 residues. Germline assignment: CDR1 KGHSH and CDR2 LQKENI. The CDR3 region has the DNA TGTGCCAGCTCACCACGCGAAGGACAGGGGTATTCACCCCTCCACTTT. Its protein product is CASSPREGQGYSPLHF. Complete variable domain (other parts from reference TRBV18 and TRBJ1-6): NAGVMQNPRHLVRRRGQEARLRCSPMKGHSHVYWYRQLPEEGLKFMVYLQKENIIDESGMPKERFSAEFPKEGPSILRIQQVVRGDSAAYFCASSPREGQGYSPLHFGNGTRLTVT.

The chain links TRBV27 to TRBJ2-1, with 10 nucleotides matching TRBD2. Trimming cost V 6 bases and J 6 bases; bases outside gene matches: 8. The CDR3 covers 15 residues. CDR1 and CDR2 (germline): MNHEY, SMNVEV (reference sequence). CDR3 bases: TGTGCCAGCAGGAGAGCGGGGGGGCAGGGCAATGAGCAGTTCTTC. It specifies CASRRAGGQGNEQFF.

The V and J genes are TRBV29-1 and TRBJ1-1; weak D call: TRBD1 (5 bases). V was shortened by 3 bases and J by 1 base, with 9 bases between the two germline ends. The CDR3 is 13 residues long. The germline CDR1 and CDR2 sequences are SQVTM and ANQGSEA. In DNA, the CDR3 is TGCAGCGTTGAGAGACAGAAGAACACTGAAGCTTTCTTT. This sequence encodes CSVERQKNTEAFF. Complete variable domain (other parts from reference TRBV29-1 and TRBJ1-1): SAVISQKPSRDICQRGTSLTIQCQVDSQVTMMFWYRQQPGQSLTLIATANQGSEATYESGFVIDKFPISRPNLTFSTLTVSNMSPEDSSIYLCSVERQKNTEAFFGQGTRLTVV.

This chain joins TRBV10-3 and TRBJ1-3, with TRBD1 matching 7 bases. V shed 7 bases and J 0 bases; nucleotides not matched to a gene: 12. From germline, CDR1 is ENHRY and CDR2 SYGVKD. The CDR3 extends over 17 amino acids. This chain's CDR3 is CAINEGGRGYSGNTIYF. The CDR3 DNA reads TGTGCCATCAACGAAGGGGGCAGGGGTTACTCTGGAAACACCATATATTTT.

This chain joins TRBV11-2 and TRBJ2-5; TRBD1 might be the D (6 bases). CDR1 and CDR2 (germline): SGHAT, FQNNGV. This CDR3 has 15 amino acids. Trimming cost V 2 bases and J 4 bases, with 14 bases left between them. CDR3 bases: TGTGCCAGCAGCTTATCTACAGGGAGAGGAGAGACCCAGTACTTC. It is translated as CASSLSTGRGETQYF.

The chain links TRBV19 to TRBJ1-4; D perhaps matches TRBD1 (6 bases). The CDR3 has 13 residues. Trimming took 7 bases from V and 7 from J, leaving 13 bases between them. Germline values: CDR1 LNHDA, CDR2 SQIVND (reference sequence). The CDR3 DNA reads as TGTGCCAGTACCCGGGGGGCTGGTGAAAAACTGTTTTTT. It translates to CASTRGAGEKLFF.

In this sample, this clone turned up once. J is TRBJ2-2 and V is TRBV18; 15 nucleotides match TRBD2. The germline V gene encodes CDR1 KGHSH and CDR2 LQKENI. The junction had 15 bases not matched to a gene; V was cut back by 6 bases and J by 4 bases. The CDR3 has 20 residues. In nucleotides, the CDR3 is TGTGCCAGCTCCCCTCTCGCCGGGACTAGCGGGGGGACGACCACCGGGGAGCTGTTTTTT. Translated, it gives CASSPLAGTSGGTTTGELFF. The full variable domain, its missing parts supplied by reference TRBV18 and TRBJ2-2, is NAGVMQNPRHLVRRRGQEARLRCSPMKGHSHVYWYRQLPEEGLKFMVYLQKENIIDESGMPKERFSAEFPKEGPSILRIQQVVRGDSAAYFCASSPLAGTSGGTTTGELFFGEGSRLTVL.

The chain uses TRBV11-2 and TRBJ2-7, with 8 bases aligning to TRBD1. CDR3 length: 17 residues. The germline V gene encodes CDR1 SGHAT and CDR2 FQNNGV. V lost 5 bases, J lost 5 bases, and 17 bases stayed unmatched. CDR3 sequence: CASSQKNIRQGLHEQYF. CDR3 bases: TGTGCCAGCAGCCAAAAAAACATAAGACAGGGGTTACACGAGCAGTACTTC. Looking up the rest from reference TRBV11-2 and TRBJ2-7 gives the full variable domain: EAGVAQSPRYKIIEKRQSVAFWCNPISGHATLYWYQQILGQGPKLLIQFQNNGVVDDSQLPKDRFSAERLKGVDSTLKIQPAKLEDSAVYLCASSQKNIRQGLHEQYFGPGTRLTVT.

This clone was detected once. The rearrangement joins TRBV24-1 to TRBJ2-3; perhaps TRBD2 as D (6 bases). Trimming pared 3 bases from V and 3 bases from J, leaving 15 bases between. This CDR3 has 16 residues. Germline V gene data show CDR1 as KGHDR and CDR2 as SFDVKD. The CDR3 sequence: CATSDPRLDSTDTQYF. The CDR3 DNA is TGTGCCACCAGTGATCCAAGACTAGACAGTACAGATACGCAGTATTTT.

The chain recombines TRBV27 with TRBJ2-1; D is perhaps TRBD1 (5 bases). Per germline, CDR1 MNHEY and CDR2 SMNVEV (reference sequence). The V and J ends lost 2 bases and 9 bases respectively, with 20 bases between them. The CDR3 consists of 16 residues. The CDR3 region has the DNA TGTGCCAGCAGTTTACTCAGGCCACTTCAGGGTATTGAGCAGTTCTTC. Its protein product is CASSLLRPLQGIEQFF.

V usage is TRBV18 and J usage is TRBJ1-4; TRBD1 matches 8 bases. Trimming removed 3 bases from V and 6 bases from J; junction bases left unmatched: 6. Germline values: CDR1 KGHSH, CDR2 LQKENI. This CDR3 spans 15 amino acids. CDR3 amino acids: CASSPGQGAYEKLFF. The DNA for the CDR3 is TGTGCCAGCTCACCCGGACAGGGTGCGTATGAAAAACTGTTTTTT.

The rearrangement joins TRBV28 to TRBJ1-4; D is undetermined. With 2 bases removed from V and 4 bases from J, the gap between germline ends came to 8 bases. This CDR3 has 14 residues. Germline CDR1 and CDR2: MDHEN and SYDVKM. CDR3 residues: CASSLEGYNEKLFF. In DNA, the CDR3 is TGTGCCAGCAGTTTAGAGGGTTATAATGAAAAACTGTTTTTT. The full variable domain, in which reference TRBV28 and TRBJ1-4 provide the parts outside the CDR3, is DVKVTQSSRYLVKRTGEKVFLECVQDMDHENMFWYRQDPGLGLRLIYFSYDVKMKEKGDIPEGYSVSREKKERFSLILESASTNQTSMYLCASSLEGYNEKLFFGSGTQLSVL.

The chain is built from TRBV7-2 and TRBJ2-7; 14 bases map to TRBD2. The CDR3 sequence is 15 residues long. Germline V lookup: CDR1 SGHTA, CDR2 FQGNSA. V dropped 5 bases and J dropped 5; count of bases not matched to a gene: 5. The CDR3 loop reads CASSPQGLAGDEQYF. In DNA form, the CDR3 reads TGTGCCAGCAGCCCTCAGGGACTAGCGGGAGACGAGCAGTACTTC.

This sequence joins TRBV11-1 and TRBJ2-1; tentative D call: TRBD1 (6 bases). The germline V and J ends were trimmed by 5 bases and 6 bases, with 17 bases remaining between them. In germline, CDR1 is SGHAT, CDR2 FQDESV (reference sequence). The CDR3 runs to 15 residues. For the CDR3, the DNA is TGTGCCAGCAGCCTGACCGGACAGACACTCAATGAGCAGTTCTTC. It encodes CASSLTGQTLNEQFF.

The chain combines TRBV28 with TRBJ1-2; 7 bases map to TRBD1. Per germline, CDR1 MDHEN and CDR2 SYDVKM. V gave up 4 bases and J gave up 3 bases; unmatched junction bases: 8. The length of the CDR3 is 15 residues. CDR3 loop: CASSSLAQGDYGYTF. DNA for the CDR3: TGTGCCAGCAGTTCTCTCGCCCAGGGGGACTATGGCTACACCTTC.

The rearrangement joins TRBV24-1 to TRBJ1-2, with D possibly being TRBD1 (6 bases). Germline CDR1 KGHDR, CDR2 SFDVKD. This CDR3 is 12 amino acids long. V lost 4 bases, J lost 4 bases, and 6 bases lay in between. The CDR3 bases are TGTGCCACCAGTGAACAGGGCTATGGCTACACCTTC. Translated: CATSEQGYGYTF.

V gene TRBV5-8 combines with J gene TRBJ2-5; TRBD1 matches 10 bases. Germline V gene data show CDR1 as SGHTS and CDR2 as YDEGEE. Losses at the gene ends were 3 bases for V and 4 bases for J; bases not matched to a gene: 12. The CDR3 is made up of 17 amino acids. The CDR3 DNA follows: TGTGCCAGCAGCTCGGGACAGGGGTTTACGTGGAGAGAGACCCAGTACTTC. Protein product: CASSSGQGFTWRETQYF.

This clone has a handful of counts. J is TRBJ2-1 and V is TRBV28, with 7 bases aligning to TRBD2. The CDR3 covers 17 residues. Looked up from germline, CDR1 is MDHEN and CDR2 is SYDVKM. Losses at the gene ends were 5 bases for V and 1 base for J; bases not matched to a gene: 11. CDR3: CASSLPLSSGSYNEQFF. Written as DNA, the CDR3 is TGTGCCAGCAGTCTACCACTATCTAGCGGATCCTACAATGAGCAGTTCTTC. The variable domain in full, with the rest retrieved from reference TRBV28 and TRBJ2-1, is DVKVTQSSRYLVKRTGEKVFLECVQDMDHENMFWYRQDPGLGLRLIYFSYDVKMKEKGDIPEGYSVSREKKERFSLILESASTNQTSMYLCASSLPLSSGSYNEQFFGPGTRLTVL.

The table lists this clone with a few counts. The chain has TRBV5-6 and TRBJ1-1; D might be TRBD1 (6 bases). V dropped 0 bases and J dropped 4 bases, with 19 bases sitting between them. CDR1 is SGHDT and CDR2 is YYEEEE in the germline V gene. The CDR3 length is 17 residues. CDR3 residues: CASSLAFRQGSTTEAFF. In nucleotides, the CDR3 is TGTGCCAGCAGCTTGGCCTTCCGCCAGGGGTCCACCACTGAAGCTTTCTTT.

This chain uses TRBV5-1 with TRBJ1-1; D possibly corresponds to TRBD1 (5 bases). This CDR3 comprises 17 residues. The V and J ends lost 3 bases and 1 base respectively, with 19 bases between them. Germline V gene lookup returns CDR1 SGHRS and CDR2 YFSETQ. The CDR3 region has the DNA TGCGCCAGCAGCTCCCGATCGCGGGGCAGGGCGAACACTGAAGCTTTCTTT. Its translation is CASSSRSRGRANTEAFF. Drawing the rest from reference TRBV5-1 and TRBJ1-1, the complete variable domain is KAGVTQTPRYLIKTRGQQVTLSCSPISGHRSVSWYQQTPGQGLQFLFEYFSETQRNKGNFPGRFSGRQFSNSRSEMNVSTLELGDSALYLCASSSRSRGRANTEAFFGQGTRLTVV.

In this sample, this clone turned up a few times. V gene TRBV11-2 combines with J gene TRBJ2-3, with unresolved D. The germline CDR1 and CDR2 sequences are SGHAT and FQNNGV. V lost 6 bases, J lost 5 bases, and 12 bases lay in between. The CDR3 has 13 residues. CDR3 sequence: CASSQSQVDTQYF. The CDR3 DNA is TGTGCCAGCAGTCAAAGCCAGGTAGATACGCAGTATTTT.